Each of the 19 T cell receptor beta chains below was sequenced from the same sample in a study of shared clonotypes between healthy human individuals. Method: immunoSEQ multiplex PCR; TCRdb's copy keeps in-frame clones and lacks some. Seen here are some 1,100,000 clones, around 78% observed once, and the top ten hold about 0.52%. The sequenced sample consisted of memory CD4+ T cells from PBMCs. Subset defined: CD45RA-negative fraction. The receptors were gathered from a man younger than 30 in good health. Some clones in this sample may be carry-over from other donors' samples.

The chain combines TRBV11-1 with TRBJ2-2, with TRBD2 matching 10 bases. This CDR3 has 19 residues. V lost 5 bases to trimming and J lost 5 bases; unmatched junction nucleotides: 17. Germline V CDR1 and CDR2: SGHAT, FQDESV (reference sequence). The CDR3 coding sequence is TGTGCCAGCAGCGCCCGATGGGCTAGCGGGAGAAGGGGAACCGGGGAGCTGTTTTTT. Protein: CASSARWASGRRGTGELFF.

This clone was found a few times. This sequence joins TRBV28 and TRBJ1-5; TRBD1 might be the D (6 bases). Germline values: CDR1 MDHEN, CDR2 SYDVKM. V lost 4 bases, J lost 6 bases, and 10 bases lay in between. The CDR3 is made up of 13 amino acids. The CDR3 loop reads CASSSPRGQPQHF. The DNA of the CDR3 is TGTGCCAGCAGTTCCCCCAGGGGTCAGCCCCAGCATTTT.

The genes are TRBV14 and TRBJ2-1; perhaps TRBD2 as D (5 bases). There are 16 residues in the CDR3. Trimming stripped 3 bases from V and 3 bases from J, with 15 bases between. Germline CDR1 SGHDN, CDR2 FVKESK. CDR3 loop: CASSQLGAASYNEQFF. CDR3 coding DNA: TGTGCCAGCAGCCAGCTAGGAGCGGCTAGCTACAATGAGCAGTTCTTC.

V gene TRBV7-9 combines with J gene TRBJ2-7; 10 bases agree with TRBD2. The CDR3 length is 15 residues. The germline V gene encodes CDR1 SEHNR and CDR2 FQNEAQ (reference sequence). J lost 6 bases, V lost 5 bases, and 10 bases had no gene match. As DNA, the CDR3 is TGTGCCAGCAGCGCCGAAGCGGGAGGGTTGATCGAGCAGTACTTC. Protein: CASSAEAGGLIEQYF. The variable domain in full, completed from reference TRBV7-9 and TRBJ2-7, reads DTGVSQNPRHKITKRGQNVTFRCDPISEHNRLYWYRQTLGQGPEFLTYFQNEAQLEKSRLLSDRFSAERPKGSFSTLEIQRTEQGDSAMYLCASSAEAGGLIEQYFGPGTRLTVT.

CDR3 amino acids: CASSLDLTSGSVEQYF. Here the CDR3 DNA reads TGTGCCAGCAGCTTAGATCTGACTAGCGGGAGTGTCGAGCAGTACTTC. The chain uses TRBV11-2 and TRBJ2-7; the match to TRBD2 covers 12 bases. Germline trimming cut 0 bases from V and 6 bases from J; bases unmatched to any gene: 6. Germline lookup yields CDR1 SGHAT and CDR2 FQNNGV. There are 16 residues in the CDR3.

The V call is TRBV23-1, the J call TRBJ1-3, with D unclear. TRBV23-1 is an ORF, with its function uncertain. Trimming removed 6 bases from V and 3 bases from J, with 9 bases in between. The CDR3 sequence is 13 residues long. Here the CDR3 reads CASRGRIGNTIYF. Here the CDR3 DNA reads TGCGCCAGCAGAGGACGTATTGGAAACACCATATATTTT.

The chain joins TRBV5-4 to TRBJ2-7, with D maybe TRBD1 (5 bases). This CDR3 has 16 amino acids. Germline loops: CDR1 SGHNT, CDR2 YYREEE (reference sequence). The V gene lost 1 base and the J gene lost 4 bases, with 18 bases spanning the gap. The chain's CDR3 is CASSLPLGEGQYEQYF. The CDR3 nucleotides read TGTGCCAGCAGCTTGCCCCTCGGAGAAGGACAATACGAGCAGTACTTC.

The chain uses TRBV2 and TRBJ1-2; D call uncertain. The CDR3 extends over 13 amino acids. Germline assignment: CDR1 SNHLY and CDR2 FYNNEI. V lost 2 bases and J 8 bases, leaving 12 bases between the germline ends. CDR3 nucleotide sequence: TGTGCCAGCAGTGAATCACGCCTCCGGGGCTACACCTTC. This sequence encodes CASSESRLRGYTF.

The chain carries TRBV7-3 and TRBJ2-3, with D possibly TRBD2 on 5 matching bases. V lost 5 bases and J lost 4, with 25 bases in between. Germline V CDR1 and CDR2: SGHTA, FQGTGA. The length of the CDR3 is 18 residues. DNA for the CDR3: TGTGCCAGCAGCCCCACAAGGCTGGAGGCAGGTTGGGCAGATACGCAGTATTTT. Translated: CASSPTRLEAGWADTQYF.

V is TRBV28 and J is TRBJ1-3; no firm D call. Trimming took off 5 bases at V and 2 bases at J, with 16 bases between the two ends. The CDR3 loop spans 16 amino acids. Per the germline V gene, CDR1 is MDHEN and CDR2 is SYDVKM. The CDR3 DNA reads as TGTGCCAGCAGTCCCTTGGGGAGGGCAACTGGAAACACCATATATTTT. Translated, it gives CASSPLGRATGNTIYF.

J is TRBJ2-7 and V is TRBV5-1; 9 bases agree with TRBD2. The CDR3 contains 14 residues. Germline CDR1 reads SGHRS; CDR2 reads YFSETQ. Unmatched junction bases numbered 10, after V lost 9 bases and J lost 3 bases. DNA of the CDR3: TGCGCCACCTCGAGAGGAGCGGGGGGCTACGAGCAGTACTTC. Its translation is CATSRGAGGYEQYF.

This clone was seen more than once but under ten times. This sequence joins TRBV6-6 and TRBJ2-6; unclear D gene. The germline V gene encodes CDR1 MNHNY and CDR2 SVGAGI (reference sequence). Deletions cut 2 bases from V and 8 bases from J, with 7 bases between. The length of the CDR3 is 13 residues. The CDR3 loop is CASSYQASNVLTF. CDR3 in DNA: TGTGCCAGCAGTTACCAGGCATCCAACGTCCTGACTTTC.

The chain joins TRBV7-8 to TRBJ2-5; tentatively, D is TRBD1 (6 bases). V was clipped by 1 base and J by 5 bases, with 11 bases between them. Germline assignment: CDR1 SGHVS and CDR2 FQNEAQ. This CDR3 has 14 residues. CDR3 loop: CASSLGTATETQYF. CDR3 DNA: TGTGCCAGCAGCTTAGGGACAGCCACGGAGACCCAGTACTTC.

For the CDR3, the DNA is TGTGCCAGCAGCCAAGTTTCGGGTGGGAGCAGCTACGAGCAGTACTTC. Its protein is CASSQVSGGSSYEQYF. This chain links TRBV4-2 with TRBJ2-7, with D maybe TRBD2 (5 bases). The germline V gene encodes CDR1 LGHNA and CDR2 YNFKEQ. V shed 1 base and J shed 3 bases, with 16 bases lying between them. The CDR3 length is 16 residues.

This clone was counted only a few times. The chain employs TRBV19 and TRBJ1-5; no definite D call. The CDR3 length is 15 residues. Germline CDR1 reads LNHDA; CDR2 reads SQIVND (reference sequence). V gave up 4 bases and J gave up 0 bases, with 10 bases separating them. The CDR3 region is CASSNTPYSNQPQHF. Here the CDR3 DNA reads TGTGCCAGTAGTAATACACCCTATAGCAATCAGCCCCAGCATTTT.

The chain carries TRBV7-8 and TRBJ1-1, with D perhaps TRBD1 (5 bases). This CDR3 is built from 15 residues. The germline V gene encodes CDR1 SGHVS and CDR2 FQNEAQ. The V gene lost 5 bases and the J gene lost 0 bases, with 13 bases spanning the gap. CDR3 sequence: CASSPTTGLNTEAFF. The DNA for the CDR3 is TGTGCCAGCAGCCCCACCACAGGACTGAACACTGAAGCTTTCTTT.

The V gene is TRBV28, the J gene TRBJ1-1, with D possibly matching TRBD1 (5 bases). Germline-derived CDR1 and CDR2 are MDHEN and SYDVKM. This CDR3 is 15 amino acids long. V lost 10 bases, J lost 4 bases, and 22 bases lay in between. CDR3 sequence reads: CAIGEGLSFTTEAFF. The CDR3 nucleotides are TGTGCCATAGGGGAGGGACTCTCCTTTACCACTGAAGCTTTCTTT.

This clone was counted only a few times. CDR3 in amino acids: CASSSQGGPGTEAFF. The DNA for the CDR3 is TGTGCCAGCAGCAGCCAGGGGGGCCCGGGCACTGAAGCTTTCTTT. The chain carries TRBV21-1 and TRBJ1-1; TRBD1, the table's D call, was not compared with the DNA. TRBV21-1 is termed a pseudogene. The CDR3 consists of 15 residues.

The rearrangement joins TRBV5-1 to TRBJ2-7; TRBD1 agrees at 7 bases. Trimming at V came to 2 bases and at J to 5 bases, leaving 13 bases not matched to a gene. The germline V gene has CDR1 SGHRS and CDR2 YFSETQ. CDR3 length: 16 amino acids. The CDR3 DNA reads TGCGCCAGCAGCTTTGGGTTGTCCCAGGGGGTCGACGAGCAGTACTTC. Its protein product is CASSFGLSQGVDEQYF.